This TCR beta chain was identified during a study of CD8 T cells in Susac syndrome. The V gene's germline CDR1 is MNHEY and CDR2 SVGAGI. V lost 3 bases, J lost 0 bases, and 8 bases stayed unmatched. The CDR3 spans 17 residues. RNA totalling roughly 0.5 to 1 ug underwent reverse transcription with random hexamers. A multiplex approach, immunoSEQ multiplex PCR, amplified TCR beta CDR3 across 54 Vbeta and 13 Jbeta. Using its own MiXCR run on the immunoSEQ multiplex PCR reads, TCRdb lists one record per CDR3 protein. The repertoire consists of some 450,000 distinct CDR3 sequences, with 85% to 90% occurring once and the leading ten covering under 0.15%. As concerns this clonotype: Antigen: not known.

Study-wide results and limits: The study conceded that its TCR sequencing and HLA analysis involved relatively few individuals.

CD8+ and CD4+ T cells taken from blood had their TCR beta sequenced. The authors negatively isolated CD8+ and CD4+ T cells and FACS-enriched TEMRA cells. This chain connects TRBV6-5 to TRBJ1-5; 7 bases map to TRBD1. The clonotype originates from a human donor with multiple sclerosis. Sequencing used CD8+ T cells from PBMCs. CDR3 DNA: TGTGCCAGCAGTTATTTTGGACAGGCCCCTAGCAATCAGCCCCAGCATTTT. It specifies CASSYFGQAPSNQPQHF.